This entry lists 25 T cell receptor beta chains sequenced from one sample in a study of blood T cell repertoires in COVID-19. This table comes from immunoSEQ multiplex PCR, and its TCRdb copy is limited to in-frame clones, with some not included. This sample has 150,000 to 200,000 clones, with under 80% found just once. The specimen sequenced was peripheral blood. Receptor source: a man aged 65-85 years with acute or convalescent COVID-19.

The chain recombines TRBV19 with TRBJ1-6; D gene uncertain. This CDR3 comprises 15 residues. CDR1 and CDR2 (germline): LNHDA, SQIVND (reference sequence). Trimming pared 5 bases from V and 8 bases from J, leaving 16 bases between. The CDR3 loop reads CASSAANFRDSPLHF. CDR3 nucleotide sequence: TGTGCCAGTAGTGCGGCCAATTTTCGGGATTCACCCCTCCACTTT.

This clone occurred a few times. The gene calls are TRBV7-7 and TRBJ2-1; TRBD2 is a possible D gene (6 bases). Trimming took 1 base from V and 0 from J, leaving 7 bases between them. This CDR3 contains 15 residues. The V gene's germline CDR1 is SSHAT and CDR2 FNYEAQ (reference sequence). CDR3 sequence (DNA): TGTGCCAGCAGCTTAGTGGGGGGCTCCTACAATGAGCAGTTCTTC. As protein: CASSLVGGSYNEQFF.

The CDR3 nucleotides are TGTGCCAGCAGCTGGGACAACACAGATACGCAGTATTTT. Its protein product is CASSWDNTDTQYF. The genes are TRBV11-3 and TRBJ2-3, with a possible D match to TRBD1 (6 bases). The length of the CDR3 is 13 residues. Between the trimmed V and J ends, which lost 4 bases and 2 bases, there was a span of 7 bases. Germline V lookup: CDR1 SGHNT, CDR2 YENEEA.

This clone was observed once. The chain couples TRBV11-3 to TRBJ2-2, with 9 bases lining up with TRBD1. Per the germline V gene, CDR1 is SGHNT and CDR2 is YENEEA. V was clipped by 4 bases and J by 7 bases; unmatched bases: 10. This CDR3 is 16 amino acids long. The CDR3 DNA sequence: TGTGCCAGCAGCTCCGAATGGACAGGGGAAGTCGGGGAGCTGTTTTTT. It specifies CASSSEWTGEVGELFF.

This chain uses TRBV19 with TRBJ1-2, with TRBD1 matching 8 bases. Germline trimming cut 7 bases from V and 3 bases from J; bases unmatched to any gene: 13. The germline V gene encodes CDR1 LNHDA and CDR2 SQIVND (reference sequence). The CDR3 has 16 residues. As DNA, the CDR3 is TGTGCCAGTATGGAGGGACAGGCGATACCTTACTATGGCTACACCTTC. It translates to CASMEGQAIPYYGYTF.

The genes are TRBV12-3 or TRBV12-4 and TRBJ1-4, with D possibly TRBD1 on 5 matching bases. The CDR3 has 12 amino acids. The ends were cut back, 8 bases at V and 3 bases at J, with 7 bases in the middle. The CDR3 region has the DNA TGTGCCAGCGGCAGGGCTAATGAAAAACTGTTTTTT. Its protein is CASGRANEKLFF.

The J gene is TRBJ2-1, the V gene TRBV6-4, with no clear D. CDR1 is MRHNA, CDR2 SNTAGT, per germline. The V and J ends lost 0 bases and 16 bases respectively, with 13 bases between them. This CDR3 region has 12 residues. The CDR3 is CASSDSSGWQFF. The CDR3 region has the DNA TGTGCCAGCAGTGACTCCTCCGGGTGGCAATTCTTC.

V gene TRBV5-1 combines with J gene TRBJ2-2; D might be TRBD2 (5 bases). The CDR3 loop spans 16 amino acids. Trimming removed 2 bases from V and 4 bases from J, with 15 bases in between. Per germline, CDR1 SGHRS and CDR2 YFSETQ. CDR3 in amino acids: CASSLPDPAGTGELFF. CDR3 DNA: TGCGCCAGCAGCTTACCTGACCCGGCGGGCACCGGGGAGCTGTTTTTT.

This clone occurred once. CDR3 region: CASTQTGINEQFF. CDR3 DNA: TGTGCCAGCACCCAGACAGGGATAAATGAGCAGTTCTTC. The chain combines TRBV12-3 or TRBV12-4 with TRBJ2-1; 7 bases align to TRBD1. CDR3 length equals 13 residues. V shed 7 bases and J 7 bases; nucleotides not matched to a gene: 7.

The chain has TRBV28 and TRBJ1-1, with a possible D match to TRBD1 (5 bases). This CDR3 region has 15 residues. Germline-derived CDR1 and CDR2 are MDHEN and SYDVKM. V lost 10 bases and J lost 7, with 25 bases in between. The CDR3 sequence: CAITGGGSLGIEAFF. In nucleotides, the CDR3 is TGTGCCATCACCGGTGGGGGGTCCCTCGGAATTGAAGCTTTCTTT. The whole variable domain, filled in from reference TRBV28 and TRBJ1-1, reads DVKVTQSSRYLVKRTGEKVFLECVQDMDHENMFWYRQDPGLGLRLIYFSYDVKMKEKGDIPEGYSVSREKKERFSLILESASTNQTSMYLCAITGGGSLGIEAFFGQGTRLTVV.

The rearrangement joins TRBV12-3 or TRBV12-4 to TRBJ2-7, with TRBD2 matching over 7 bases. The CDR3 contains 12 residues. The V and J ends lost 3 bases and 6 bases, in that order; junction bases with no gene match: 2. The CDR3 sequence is CASSFGGIEQYF. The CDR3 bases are TGTGCCAGCAGTTTCGGGGGGATCGAGCAGTACTTC.

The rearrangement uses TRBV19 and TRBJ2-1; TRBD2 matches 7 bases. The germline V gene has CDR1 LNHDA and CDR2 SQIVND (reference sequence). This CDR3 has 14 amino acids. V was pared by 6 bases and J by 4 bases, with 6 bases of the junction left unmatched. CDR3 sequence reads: CASRIGLEYNEQFF. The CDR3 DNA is TGTGCCAGTAGGATCGGACTAGAGTACAATGAGCAGTTCTTC.

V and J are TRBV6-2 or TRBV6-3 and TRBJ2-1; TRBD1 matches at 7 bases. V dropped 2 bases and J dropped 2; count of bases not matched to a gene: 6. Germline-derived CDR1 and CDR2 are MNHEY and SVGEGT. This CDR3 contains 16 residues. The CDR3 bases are TGTGCCAGCAGTTACACCCCGGGACAGCCCTACAATGAGCAGTTCTTC. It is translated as CASSYTPGQPYNEQFF.

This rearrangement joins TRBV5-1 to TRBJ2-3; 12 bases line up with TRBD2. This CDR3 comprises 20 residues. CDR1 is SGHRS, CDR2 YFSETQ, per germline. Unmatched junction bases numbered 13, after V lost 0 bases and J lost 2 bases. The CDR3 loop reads CASSLAILTSGGHATDTQYF. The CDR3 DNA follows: TGCGCCAGCAGCTTGGCGATTTTGACTAGCGGGGGCCACGCCACAGATACGCAGTATTTT.

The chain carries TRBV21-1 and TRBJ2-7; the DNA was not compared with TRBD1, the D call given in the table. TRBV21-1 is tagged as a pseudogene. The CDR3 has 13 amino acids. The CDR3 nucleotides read TGTGCCAGCCGTCGGTGGGACAGCTACGAGCAGTACTTC. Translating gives CASRRWDSYEQYF.

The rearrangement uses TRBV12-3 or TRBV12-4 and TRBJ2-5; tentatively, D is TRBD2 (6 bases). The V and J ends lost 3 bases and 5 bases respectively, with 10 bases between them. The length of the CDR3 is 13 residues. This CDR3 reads CASSFGGWETQYF. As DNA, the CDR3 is TGTGCCAGCAGTTTCGGAGGGTGGGAGACCCAGTACTTC.

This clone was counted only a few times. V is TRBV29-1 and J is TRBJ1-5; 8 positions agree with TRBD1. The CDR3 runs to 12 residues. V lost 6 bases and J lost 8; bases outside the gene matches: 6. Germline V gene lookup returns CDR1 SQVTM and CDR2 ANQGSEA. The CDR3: CSVGQGSEPQHF. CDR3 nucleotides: TGCAGCGTAGGACAGGGATCGGAGCCCCAGCATTTT.

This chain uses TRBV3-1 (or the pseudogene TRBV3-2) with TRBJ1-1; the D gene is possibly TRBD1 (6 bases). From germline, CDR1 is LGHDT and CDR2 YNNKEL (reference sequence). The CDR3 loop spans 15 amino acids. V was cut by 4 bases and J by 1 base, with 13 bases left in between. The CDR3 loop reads CASSLWGGENTEAFF. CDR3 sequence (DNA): TGTGCCAGCAGCCTGTGGGGGGGCGAGAACACTGAAGCTTTCTTT.

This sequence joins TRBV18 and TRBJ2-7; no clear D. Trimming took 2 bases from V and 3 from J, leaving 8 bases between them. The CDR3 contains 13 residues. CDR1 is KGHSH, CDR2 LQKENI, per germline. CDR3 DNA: TGTGCCAGCTCACCAAAACAAGACTACGAGCAGTACTTC. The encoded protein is CASSPKQDYEQYF.

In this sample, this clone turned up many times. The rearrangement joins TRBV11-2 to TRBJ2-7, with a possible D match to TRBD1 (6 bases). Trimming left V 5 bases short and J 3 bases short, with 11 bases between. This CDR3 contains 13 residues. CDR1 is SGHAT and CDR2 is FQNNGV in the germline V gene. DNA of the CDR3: TGTGCCAGCAGCCTCGGACAGCTCTACGAGCAGTACTTC. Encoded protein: CASSLGQLYEQYF.

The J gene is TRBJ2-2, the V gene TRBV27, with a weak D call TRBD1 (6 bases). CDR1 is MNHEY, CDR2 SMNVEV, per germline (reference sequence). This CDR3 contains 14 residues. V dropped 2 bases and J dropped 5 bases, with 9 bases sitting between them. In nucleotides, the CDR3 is TGTGCCAGCAGTTTACGGACAGTTACCGGGGAGCTGTTTTTT. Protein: CASSLRTVTGELFF.

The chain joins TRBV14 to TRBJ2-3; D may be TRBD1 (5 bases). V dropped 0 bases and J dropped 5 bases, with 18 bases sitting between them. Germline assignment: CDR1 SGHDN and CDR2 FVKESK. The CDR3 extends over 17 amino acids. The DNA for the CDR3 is TGTGCCAGCAGCCAAGATCTACCTGAAGGCAGGGTAGATACGCAGTATTTT. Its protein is CASSQDLPEGRVDTQYF.

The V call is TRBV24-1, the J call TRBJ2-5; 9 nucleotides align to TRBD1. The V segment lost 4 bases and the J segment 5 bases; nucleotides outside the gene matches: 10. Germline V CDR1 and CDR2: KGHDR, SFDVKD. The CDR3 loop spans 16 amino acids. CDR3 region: CATSESQGAHGETQYF. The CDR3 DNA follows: TGTGCCACCAGTGAGTCACAGGGGGCGCATGGCGAGACCCAGTACTTC.

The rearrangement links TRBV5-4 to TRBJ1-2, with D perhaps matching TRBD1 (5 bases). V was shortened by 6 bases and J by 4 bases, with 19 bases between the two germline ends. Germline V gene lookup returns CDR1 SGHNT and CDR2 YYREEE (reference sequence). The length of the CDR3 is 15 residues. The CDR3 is CASTPKRGGVYGYTF. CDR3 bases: TGTGCCAGCACCCCTAAAAGGGGAGGAGTCTATGGCTACACCTTC.

The chain's CDR3 is CASSLWGGYTYNEQFF. The CDR3 DNA reads as TGTGCCAGCAGCTTGTGGGGCGGCTACACCTACAATGAGCAGTTCTTC. The chain carries TRBV5-6 and TRBJ2-1; D is perhaps TRBD1 (5 bases). Germline loops: CDR1 SGHDT, CDR2 YYEEEE. Trimming took off 1 base at V and 2 bases at J, with 13 bases between the two ends. This CDR3 is 16 amino acids long.